Presented here are 23 T cell receptor beta chains from one specimen sequenced in a study of blood T cells in healthy people across ages (dated by TCRdb to between 2015 and 2016). The library was produced with 5' RACE. TCRdb records Illumina HiSeq 2500 as the sequencer. The second PCR ran for about 6 to 12 cycles and used a J-beta primer mix along with a sample-barcoded 5' primer. The public reads were reprocessed in TCRdb via fastp at Q25 and MiXCR, keeping in-frame beta chains. Entries that share a CDR3 protein sequence are merged under the most common genes and DNA. Recorded for this sample are about 760,000 distinct CDR3 sequences; roughly 56% of them occurred a single time. The biggest ten clones account for 20% to 30% of the sample. The sample was blood. These receptors all come from a man aged 35 to 55 in good health.

This clonotype was observed a handful of times. This chain uses TRBV5-1 with TRBJ2-7, with 7 nucleotides matching TRBD2. The trim removed 3 bases at V and 7 bases at J, leaving 13 bases unmatched. CDR1 is SGHRS and CDR2 is YFSETQ in the germline V gene. The CDR3 has 15 amino acids. The CDR3 nucleotides read TGCGCCAGCAGCTCTGAAAGGGACTACCCTTCAGAGCAGTACTTC. Translation gives CASSSERDYPSEQYF.

This clonotype has only a few counts. The V and J genes are TRBV20-1 and TRBJ2-6; D is unresolved. V lost 3 bases and J lost 0, with 9 bases in between. CDR3 length: 15 amino acids. Germline CDR1 reads DFQATT; CDR2 reads SNEGSKA (reference sequence). Here the CDR3 reads CSASSNPSGANVLTF. As DNA, the CDR3 is TGCAGTGCTAGTTCCAATCCCTCTGGGGCCAACGTCCTGACTTTC.

This clonotype came up many times. The V gene is TRBV20-1, the J gene TRBJ2-3; TRBD2 is a possible D gene (5 bases). The CDR3 length is 15 residues. Germline CDR1 DFQATT, CDR2 SNEGSKA (reference sequence). V lost 3 bases and J 0 bases, leaving 13 bases between the germline ends. CDR3 bases: TGCAGTGCTAGTTTGGCGGACTGGAGCACAGATACGCAGTATTTT. This sequence encodes CSASLADWSTDTQYF.

CDR3 sequence reads: CASSPMGSLSYEQYF. CDR3 in DNA: TGTGCCAGCAGCCCCATGGGATCTCTCAGCTACGAGCAGTACTTC. The V and J genes are TRBV6-5 and TRBJ2-7; D is undetermined. The V and J ends lost 6 bases and 3 bases respectively, with 18 bases between them. This CDR3 region has 15 residues. The germline V gene has CDR1 MNHEY and CDR2 SVGAGI.

This clonotype was detected only once. This chain joins TRBV11-3 and TRBJ2-4, with D possibly TRBD2 on 5 matching bases. The J call may be incorrect, as the DNA end agrees better with TRBJ2-7. Germline CDR1 reads SGHNT; CDR2 reads YENEEA. The CDR3 covers 15 residues. The chain's CDR3 is CASSLAPRGTYEQYF. The CDR3 region has the DNA TGTGCCAGCAGCCTAGCCCCTCGGGGAACGTACGAGCAGTACTTC.

This clonotype was counted a few times. The V gene is TRBV2, the J gene TRBJ2-7; 8 bases are a match to TRBD1. CDR1 SNHLY and CDR2 FYNNEI come from the germline V gene. This CDR3 has 15 residues. V was pared by 0 bases and J by 7 bases, with 8 bases of the junction left unmatched. This CDR3 is CASSEARQGPEEQYF. CDR3 DNA sequence: TGTGCCAGCAGTGAAGCAAGACAGGGGCCGGAGGAGCAGTACTTC.

This clonotype has more than one count but fewer than ten. The chain combines TRBV7-2 with TRBJ1-6; D is undetermined. This CDR3 is 13 amino acids long. CDR1 is SGHTA, CDR2 FQGNSA, per germline. The V end was cut by 1 base, the J end by 11 bases, with 9 bases between. CDR3 DNA sequence: TGTGCCAGCAGCTTAGGTGGGGAGGCACCCCTCCACTTT. Translation: CASSLGGEAPLHF.

The table lists this clonotype with a few counts. This chain's CDR3 is CATSDPGTGPYEQYF. The CDR3 DNA is TGTGCCACCAGTGATCCCGGGACAGGGCCATACGAGCAGTACTTC. The chain employs TRBV24-1 and TRBJ2-7, with 9 bases aligning to TRBD1. CDR1 and CDR2 (germline): KGHDR, SFDVKD. CDR3 length: 15 residues. With 3 bases clipped from V and 4 bases from J, the junction kept 6 bases outside the gene matches.

This rearrangement joins TRBV6-2 or TRBV6-3 to TRBJ2-1; D is undetermined. Germline CDR1 and CDR2: MNHEY and SVGEGT. The CDR3 consists of 15 residues. V lost 6 bases and J 10 bases, leaving 22 bases between the germline ends. The CDR3 sequence is CASSSFLAVTYEQFF. The DNA of the CDR3 is TGTGCCAGCAGCTCCTTCCTTGCCGTAACCTACGAGCAGTTCTTC.

Comments on this clonotype: An end of the junction differs from the germline gene, which may be a read error. The rearrangement joins TRBV9 to TRBJ2-3, with 16 bases matching TRBD2. The CDR3 has 21 amino acids. Per germline, CDR1 SGDLS and CDR2 YYNGEE. Here the CDR3 DNA reads TGTGCCAGCAGCGGAACCCGGCTGGGACTAGCGGGGGGGCCCAGCACGGATACGCAGTATTTT. Translating it yields CASSGTRLGLAGGPSTDTQYF.

With regard to this clonotype: Possible read error: a much larger clone is one base away. The genes are TRBV2 and TRBJ2-5; weak D call: TRBD1 (6 bases). CDR3 length: 13 residues. Trimming took off 6 bases at V and 11 bases at J, with 19 bases between the two ends. Germline V gene sequence: CDR1 SNHLY, CDR2 FYNNEI. As DNA, the CDR3 is TGTGCCAGCAGCCCCGTCCGGGACAACGGGCAGTACTTC. Amino acids: CASSPVRDNGQYF.

This rearrangement joins TRBV6-5 to TRBJ1-2, with TRBD1 matching 10 bases. CDR1 and CDR2 from the germline V gene are MNHEY and SVGAGI. V shed 8 bases and J 9 bases; nucleotides not matched to a gene: 12. The CDR3 has 14 amino acids. The chain's CDR3 is CASYSGTGVYSYTF. CDR3 nucleotides: TGTGCCAGCTATTCCGGGACAGGGGTATATAGCTACACCTTC.

This clonotype was detected only a few times. This chain joins TRBV12-3 or TRBV12-4 and TRBJ2-1; 9 positions match TRBD1. The CDR3 is 16 residues long. V lost 1 base, J lost 9 bases, and 10 bases stayed unmatched. The CDR3 DNA is TGTGCCAGCAGTTTAGGGACAGGGGCGTTGGGTAGTGAGCAGTTCTTC. The encoded protein is CASSLGTGALGSEQFF.

This clonotype appeared once. The CDR3 sequence is CASNPPDRDRDGYTF. The CDR3, as DNA: TGTGCCAGCAACCCCCCGGACCGGGACAGGGACGGCTACACCTTC. The chain links TRBV5-5 to TRBJ1-2, with 9 bases aligning to TRBD1. Trimming removed 6 bases from V and 8 bases from J; junction bases left unmatched: 14. The CDR3 totals 15 residues. Germline V gene lookup returns CDR1 SGHKS and CDR2 YYEKEE (reference sequence).

The rearrangement uses TRBV30 and TRBJ2-1, with 11 bases aligning to TRBD1. CDR3 length: 14 residues. V lost 3 bases to trimming and J lost 7 bases; unmatched junction nucleotides: 5. The germline CDR1 and CDR2 sequences are GTSNPN and SVGIG (reference sequence). CDR3 sequence reads: CAWRGDRGVNEQFF. As DNA, the CDR3 is TGTGCCTGGAGGGGGGACAGGGGGGTGAATGAGCAGTTCTTC.

There are a few counts of this clonotype. The chain has TRBV11-2 and TRBJ2-5; D might be TRBD1 (5 bases). Germline V gene sequence: CDR1 SGHAT, CDR2 FQNNGV. Trimming left V 0 bases short and J 1 base short, with 6 bases between. CDR3 length: 14 residues. CDR3: CASSLDDSQETQYF. Here the CDR3 DNA reads TGTGCCAGCAGCTTAGACGACAGCCAAGAGACCCAGTACTTC.

This clonotype was seen ten or more times. J is TRBJ2-5 and V is TRBV29-1; no definite D call. In germline, CDR1 is SQVTM, CDR2 ANQGSEA. This CDR3 contains 11 residues. The V gene lost 5 bases and the J gene lost 3 bases, with 7 bases spanning the gap. The chain's CDR3 is CSVRTEETQYF. Written as DNA, the CDR3 is TGCAGCGTTCGAACCGAAGAGACCCAGTACTTC.

There are many counts of this clonotype. The chain is built from TRBV11-2 and TRBJ2-4; TRBD2 might be the D (6 bases). V gave up 1 base and J gave up 1 base, with 23 bases separating them. Germline values: CDR1 SGHAT, CDR2 FQNNGV. There are 20 residues in the CDR3. The chain's CDR3 is CASSLGGVRSGDVAKNIQYF. The DNA of the CDR3 is TGTGCCAGCAGCTTAGGAGGGGTCAGGTCGGGGGACGTGGCCAAAAACATTCAGTACTTC.

This clonotype is a singleton in its sample. Possible read error: a much larger clone is one base away. This chain links TRBV12-3 or TRBV12-4 with TRBJ2-7, with 7 nucleotides matching TRBD1. The CDR3 loop spans 14 amino acids. V gave up 5 bases and J gave up 3 bases; unmatched junction bases: 7. The CDR3 spells CASSADREFYEQYF. CDR3 DNA: TGTGCCAGCAGTGCCGACAGGGAATTCTACGAGCAGTACTTC.

This clonotype was observed a handful of times. The V call is TRBV29-1, the J call TRBJ2-2; D is uncertain. V shed 4 bases and J shed 0 bases, with 9 bases lying between them. CDR1 is SQVTM and CDR2 is ANQGSEA in the germline V gene. The CDR3 runs to 14 residues. The CDR3: CSVAQPANTGELFF. CDR3 in DNA: TGCAGCGTTGCACAGCCCGCGAACACCGGGGAGCTGTTTTTT.

The chain recombines TRBV20-1 with TRBJ2-4; TRBD1 matches 12 bases. The J call may be wrong; the DNA end is better matched by TRBJ2-7. The CDR3 extends over 15 amino acids. Germline values: CDR1 DFQATT, CDR2 SNEGSKA (reference sequence). In DNA form, the CDR3 reads TGCAGTGCTAGAGATAGGGGGACAGGGGGCAACGAGCAGTACTTC. As protein: CSARDRGTGGNEQYF.

This clonotype was observed once. The V gene is TRBV9, the J gene TRBJ2-3; TRBD2 aligns across 8 bases. The length of the CDR3 is 16 residues. Germline loops: CDR1 SGDLS, CDR2 YYNGEE. Unmatched junction bases numbered 9, after V lost 4 bases and J lost 2 bases. CDR3 amino acids: CASSNPAGGPTDTQYF. For the CDR3, the DNA is TGTGCCAGCAGCAACCCCGCGGGGGGACCCACAGATACGCAGTATTTT.

The J gene is TRBJ1-1, the V gene TRBV7-2; 8 nucleotides align to TRBD1. Germline CDR1 SGHTA, CDR2 FQGNSA. V lost 5 bases, J lost 3 bases, and 8 bases stayed unmatched. CDR3 length: 15 amino acids. In DNA, the CDR3 is TGTGCCAGCAGCGCGGACAGGGTTGCGGACACTGAAGCTTTCTTT. Translated: CASSADRVADTEAFF.